This entry lists 27 T cell receptor beta chains sequenced from one sample in a study of T cell responses to AZD1222 COVID-19 vaccine. TCRdb's copy holds only in-frame clones and misses some; the assay was immunoSEQ multiplex PCR. The repertoire holds about 56,000 clones, with 80% to 90% as singletons. This specimen consisted of peripheral blood, obtained on day 0 of AZD1222 vaccination. The receptor set was obtained from an adult in good health.

The rearrangement joins TRBV2 to TRBJ2-7; 9 bases agree with TRBD2. The CDR3 contains 16 residues. CDR1 is SNHLY, CDR2 FYNNEI, per germline. The junction had 8 bases not matched to a gene; V was cut back by 4 bases and J by 1 base. CDR3 residues: CASSALAGPLSYEQYF. The DNA for the CDR3 is TGTGCCAGCAGTGCCCTAGCGGGGCCGCTGTCCTACGAGCAGTACTTC.

This chain links TRBV19 with TRBJ1-1; D gene ambiguous. Trimming cost V 3 bases and J 13 bases, with 15 bases left between them. The CDR3 is 12 amino acids. Germline lookup yields CDR1 LNHDA and CDR2 SQIVND (reference sequence). The CDR3: CASSMVEGEDFF. In DNA, the CDR3 is TGTGCCAGTAGTATGGTTGAAGGCGAGGATTTCTTT.

The chain links TRBV19 to TRBJ2-1, with TRBD1 identical over 8 bases. Germline-derived CDR1 and CDR2 are LNHDA and SQIVND (reference sequence). The CDR3 contains 13 residues. With V trimmed by 8 bases and J by 9 bases, 9 bases remained unmatched. Here the CDR3 reads CASRVRGQSEQFF. In nucleotides, the CDR3 is TGTGCCAGTCGGGTCAGGGGGCAATCTGAGCAGTTCTTC.

A word on this clone: Different DNA sequences within this sample yield the same CDR3. The chain recombines TRBV5-1 with TRBJ1-1; D uncertain. In germline, CDR1 is SGHRS, CDR2 YFSETQ. V shed 0 bases and J shed 1 base, with 4 bases lying between them. The CDR3 sequence is 13 residues long. The CDR3 here is CASSLGGNTEAFF. CDR3 bases: TGCGCCAGCAGCTTGGGCGGGAACACTGAAGCTTTCTTT. The full variable domain, completed using reference TRBV5-1 and TRBJ1-1, is KAGVTQTPRYLIKTRGQQVTLSCSPISGHRSVSWYQQTPGQGLQFLFEYFSETQRNKGNFPGRFSGRQFSNSRSEMNVSTLELGDSALYLCASSLGGNTEAFFGQGTRLTVV.

The J gene is TRBJ2-3, the V gene TRBV7-9, with D possibly matching TRBD1 (6 bases). The CDR3 covers 16 residues. The germline gives CDR1 SEHNR, CDR2 FQNEAQ (reference sequence). Deletions cut 5 bases from V and 1 base from J, with 16 bases between. In nucleotides, the CDR3 is TGTGCCAGCAGCCCGCGAACAGGGTTAGGCACAGATACGCAGTATTTT. Its protein is CASSPRTGLGTDTQYF.

The chain is built from TRBV6-5 and TRBJ1-1, with 7 bases aligning to TRBD1. Per germline, CDR1 MNHEY and CDR2 SVGAGI. V shed 7 bases and J 3 bases; nucleotides not matched to a gene: 11. The CDR3 runs to 15 residues. The CDR3 DNA reads as TGTGCCAGCATTCCTTGGTTCGGGACAGACACTGAAGCTTTCTTT. Residues: CASIPWFGTDTEAFF.

The gene calls are TRBV6-5 and TRBJ2-7; D perhaps matches TRBD1 (6 bases). CDR1 is MNHEY, CDR2 SVGAGI, per germline. This CDR3 is built from 12 residues. V dropped 10 bases and J dropped 2 bases, with 12 bases sitting between them. The CDR3 region has the DNA TGTGCCACACTTAGGACAGCCTACGAGCAGTACTTC. Residues: CATLRTAYEQYF.

In its sample, this clone was seen once. The chain has TRBV7-8 and TRBJ2-2; 7 bases fit TRBD1. V trimming: 5 bases; J trimming: 2 bases; junction bases outside the gene matches: 8. The CDR3 is made up of 16 amino acids. The V gene's germline CDR1 is SGHVS and CDR2 FQNEAQ. DNA for the CDR3: TGTGCCAGCAGCCCGATCGGGACAGTAAACACCGGGGAGCTGTTTTTT. Translation: CASSPIGTVNTGELFF.

CDR3 bases: TGTGCCAGCTCACCCCAGACTAGCGGGGAGTCCAATGAGCAGTTCTTC. Translated: CASSPQTSGESNEQFF. The rearrangement links TRBV18 to TRBJ2-1; 11 positions agree with TRBD2. V lost 3 bases to trimming and J lost 6 bases; unmatched junction nucleotides: 7. The CDR3 covers 16 residues. Germline V lookup: CDR1 KGHSH, CDR2 LQKENI.

The chain employs TRBV28 and TRBJ1-1, with 9 bases matching TRBD1. CDR3 size: 14 residues. The germline V gene has CDR1 MDHEN and CDR2 SYDVKM. The J segment lost 4 bases and the V segment lost 6 bases, leaving 6 bases of the junction unmatched. The CDR3 nucleotides are TGTGCCAGCAGGACAGGGGGTCGAGGCACTGAAGCTTTCTTT. It encodes CASRTGGRGTEAFF.

The chain combines TRBV6-5 with TRBJ2-7; 7 bases agree with TRBD1. Losses at the gene ends were 0 bases for V and 0 bases for J; bases not matched to a gene: 2. Germline CDR1 reads MNHEY; CDR2 reads SVGAGI. The CDR3 spans 15 residues. The CDR3 sequence: CASSYSGDSSYEQYF. In DNA, the CDR3 is TGTGCCAGCAGTTACTCGGGGGACAGCTCCTACGAGCAGTACTTC.

The V gene is TRBV5-8, the J gene TRBJ2-2; no clear D. From germline, CDR1 is SGHTS and CDR2 YDEGEE. V was shortened by 2 bases and J by 0 bases, with 8 bases between the two germline ends. This CDR3 is built from 15 residues. CDR3 residues: CASSFLYTNTGELFF. In DNA, the CDR3 is TGTGCCAGCAGCTTCCTCTACACGAACACCGGGGAGCTGTTTTTT.

This clone has more than one count but fewer than ten. The chain is built from TRBV24-1 and TRBJ2-2; D not certain. The germline V gene has CDR1 KGHDR and CDR2 SFDVKD. The CDR3 totals 13 residues. V lost 6 bases to trimming and J lost 4 bases, with 8 bases between them. The CDR3 is CATSLWGTGELFF. The DNA for the CDR3 is TGTGCCACCAGTCTGTGGGGCACCGGGGAGCTGTTTTTT.

This clone was counted a few times. The chain is built from TRBV4-2 and TRBJ1-2, with TRBD1 matching over 10 bases. Germline V gives CDR1 LGHNA, CDR2 YNFKEQ. V gave up 0 bases and J gave up 8 bases; unmatched junction bases: 6. The CDR3 is 15 amino acids. The CDR3 sequence: CASSQEVTGGAGYTF. For the CDR3, the DNA is TGTGCCAGCAGCCAAGAAGTGACAGGGGGCGCCGGCTACACCTTC.

This chain connects TRBV9 to TRBJ2-7, with 12 bases aligning to TRBD1. The CDR3 contains 16 residues. Trimming cost V 2 bases and J 6 bases; bases outside gene matches: 9. CDR1 and CDR2 from the germline V gene are SGDLS and YYNGEE. The CDR3 DNA reads as TGTGCCAGCAGCGTTTCCCCGGGACAGGGGGCTATCGAGCAGTACTTC. It specifies CASSVSPGQGAIEQYF.

V is TRBV3-1 (or the pseudogene TRBV3-2) and J is TRBJ2-3; 11 bases are a match to TRBD2. Germline CDR1 and CDR2: LGHDT and YNNKEL (reference sequence). V shed 1 base and J 2 bases; nucleotides not matched to a gene: 17. This CDR3 spans 21 amino acids. CDR3: CASSQGAPTLAGGFHTDTQYF. The DNA of the CDR3 is TGTGCCAGCAGCCAAGGGGCCCCTACGTTAGCGGGGGGGTTCCACACAGATACGCAGTATTTT.

This chain connects TRBV27 to TRBJ2-3; possibly TRBD2 for D (6 bases). Deletions cut 8 bases from V and 8 bases from J, with 17 bases between. CDR3 length: 13 amino acids. Germline CDR1 is MNHEY and CDR2 is SMNVEV (reference sequence). This CDR3 is CASGTGNFFTQYF. For the CDR3, the DNA is TGTGCCAGCGGGACTGGAAATTTTTTTACGCAGTATTTT.

This chain connects TRBV7-6 to TRBJ1-1; 7 bases match TRBD1. After removal of 5 bases from V and 1 base from J, the junction contained 7 bases not matched to a gene. The CDR3 contains 15 residues. Germline values: CDR1 SGHVS, CDR2 FNYEAQ. CDR3 residues: CASSRYRTGNTEAFF. As DNA, the CDR3 is TGTGCCAGCAGCCGATATAGGACAGGGAACACTGAAGCTTTCTTT.

CDR3 DNA: TGTGCCAGCAGCTTATCGGTACGAGGGGCCACAGATACGCAGTATTTT. Translation: CASSLSVRGATDTQYF. The V call is TRBV7-2, the J call TRBJ2-3; D assignment may be TRBD1 or TRBD2 (5 bases each). CDR1 SGHTA and CDR2 FQGNSA come from the germline V gene. V was shortened by 2 bases and J by 2 bases, with 14 bases between the two germline ends. The CDR3 runs to 16 residues.

The rearrangement links TRBV18 to TRBJ2-7, with 7 positions matching TRBD1. This CDR3 is 15 amino acids long. V trimming: 2 bases; J trimming: 3 bases; junction bases outside the gene matches: 7. Looked up from germline, CDR1 is KGHSH and CDR2 is LQKENI. CDR3: CASSPRHRDSYEQYF. In nucleotides, the CDR3 is TGTGCCAGCTCACCAAGGCACCGGGACAGCTACGAGCAGTACTTC.

The gene calls are TRBV3-1 (or the pseudogene TRBV3-2) and TRBJ1-6, with a possible D match to TRBD1 (6 bases). The CDR3 has 16 amino acids. From germline, CDR1 is LGHDT and CDR2 YNNKEL (reference sequence). Trimming shortened V by 1 base and J by 3 bases, and 10 bases separated the two germline ends. CDR3 amino acids: CASSQVSGDYNSPLHF. As DNA, the CDR3 is TGTGCCAGCAGCCAAGTCTCAGGGGACTATAATTCACCCCTCCACTTT.

CDR3 DNA sequence: TGTGCCAGCAGCTTGGACATTCGCTCCTACGAGCAGTACTTC. Protein: CASSLDIRSYEQYF. The gene calls are TRBV7-2 and TRBJ2-7; D may be TRBD1 (5 bases). The germline V gene has CDR1 SGHTA and CDR2 FQGNSA. This CDR3 region has 14 residues. The V and J ends lost 3 bases and 0 bases respectively, with 9 bases between them.

V is TRBV4-1 and J is TRBJ1-6; D ambiguous. Trimming stripped 6 bases from V and 8 bases from J, with 14 bases between. The V gene's germline CDR1 is MGHRA and CDR2 YSYEKL. The CDR3 extends over 14 amino acids. Here the CDR3 reads CASRVRVADSPLHF. CDR3 sequence (DNA): TGCGCCAGCAGGGTACGGGTTGCGGATTCACCCCTCCACTTT.

The chain is built from TRBV5-8 and TRBJ2-3; TRBD2 agrees at 7 bases. The J segment lost 1 base and the V segment lost 4 bases, leaving 9 bases of the junction unmatched. Germline assignment: CDR1 SGHTS and CDR2 YDEGEE. There are 16 residues in the CDR3. CDR3 protein: CASSQGTTSGTDTQYF. CDR3 sequence (DNA): TGTGCCAGCAGCCAAGGGACTACGAGCGGCACAGATACGCAGTATTTT.

The V gene is TRBV27, the J gene TRBJ2-7, with 7 bases matching TRBD1. V was clipped by 4 bases and J by 6 bases; unmatched bases: 9. The CDR3 consists of 14 residues. Looked up from germline, CDR1 is MNHEY and CDR2 is SMNVEV (reference sequence). CDR3 bases: TGTGCCAGCAGTTACCGACAGGGAATCCCCGAGCAGTACTTC. This sequence encodes CASSYRQGIPEQYF.

The chain combines TRBV5-6 with TRBJ1-1; D is unresolved. CDR3 length equals 14 residues. With 0 bases removed from V and 3 bases from J, the gap between germline ends came to 9 bases. Germline CDR1 is SGHDT and CDR2 is YYEEEE. The CDR3 is CASSLEDWHTEAFF. The CDR3 DNA sequence: TGTGCCAGCAGCTTGGAAGACTGGCACACTGAAGCTTTCTTT.

The rearrangement joins TRBV19 to TRBJ1-1; tentatively, D is TRBD1 (5 bases). This CDR3 has 14 amino acids. The V and J ends lost 8 bases and 4 bases respectively, with 17 bases between them. In germline, CDR1 is LNHDA, CDR2 SQIVND (reference sequence). For the CDR3, the DNA is TGTGCCAGTCGAATGGGGGGTTTGGCCACTGAAGCTTTCTTT. Translating gives CASRMGGLATEAFF.